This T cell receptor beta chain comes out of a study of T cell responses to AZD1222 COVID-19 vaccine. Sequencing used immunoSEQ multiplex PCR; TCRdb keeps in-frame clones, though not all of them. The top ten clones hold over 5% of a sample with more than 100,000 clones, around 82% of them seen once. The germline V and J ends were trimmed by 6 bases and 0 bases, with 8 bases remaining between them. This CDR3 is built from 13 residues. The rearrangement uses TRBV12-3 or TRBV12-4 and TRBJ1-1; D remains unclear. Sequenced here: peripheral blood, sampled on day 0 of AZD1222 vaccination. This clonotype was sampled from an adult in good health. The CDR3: CASRSYLNTEAFF. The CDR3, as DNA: TGTGCCAGCAGGTCCTACTTGAACACTGAAGCTTTCTTT.